The 7 T cell receptor beta chains reported below all come from one sample, sequenced in a study of shared clonotypes between healthy human individuals. The naive CD8 subset, CD45RO-negative cells positively selected for CCR7, excluded terminally differentiated effector memory CD45RA+ cells. Here immunoSEQ multiplex PCR was the method, and the copy in TCRdb shows in-frame clones only, minus some. The data show approximately 1.9 million clones, 90% to 95% seen once. Sample: naive CD8+ T cells from PBMCs. The receptor source for this set is a man between 18 and 29 years old in good health. Some clones in this sample may be carry-over from other donors' samples.

The chain has TRBV10-3 and TRBJ2-7, with D perhaps TRBD1 (6 bases). CDR3 length: 16 amino acids. V was clipped by 2 bases and J by 0 bases, with 14 bases between them. Germline assignment: CDR1 ENHRY and CDR2 SYGVKD. The CDR3 DNA follows: TGTGCCATCAGTGAGCCCAAAAGGGACAACTCCTACGAGCAGTACTTC. Translating it yields CAISEPKRDNSYEQYF.

The chain's CDR3 is CASSLAVRGYNEQFF. The CDR3 bases are TGTGCCAGCAGTCTTGCGGTCCGAGGATACAATGAGCAGTTCTTC. The chain employs TRBV6-6 and TRBJ2-1; D is unclear. The length of the CDR3 is 15 residues. CDR1 and CDR2 (germline): MNHNY, SVGAGI (reference sequence). Between the trimmed V and J ends, which lost 5 bases and 4 bases, there was a span of 15 bases.

As concerns this clone: The identical CDR3 is also encoded by other nucleotide sequences in the sample. V gene TRBV7-9 combines with J gene TRBJ2-7; D gene ambiguous. V gave up 1 base and J gave up 5 bases, with 6 bases separating them. Looked up from germline, CDR1 is SEHNR and CDR2 is FQNEAQ (reference sequence). The CDR3 consists of 12 residues. The CDR3 sequence is CASSLGQNEQYF. Here the CDR3 DNA reads TGTGCCAGCAGCTTAGGGCAGAACGAGCAGTACTTC.

The CDR3 is CASKRGVRLPGELFF. CDR3 sequence (DNA): TGTGCCAGTAAGCGAGGGGTGAGGTTACCCGGGGAGCTGTTTTTT. V gene TRBV19 combines with J gene TRBJ2-2; D is perhaps TRBD1 or TRBD2 (5 bases each). The length of the CDR3 is 15 residues. With 7 bases removed from V and 6 bases from J, the gap between germline ends came to 18 bases. Germline V gives CDR1 LNHDA, CDR2 SQIVND (reference sequence).

This clone has only one observation. The chain uses TRBV11-2 and TRBJ2-5; 9 nucleotides agree with TRBD1. This CDR3 spans 16 amino acids. Germline lookup yields CDR1 SGHAT and CDR2 FQNNGV. Losses at the gene ends were 3 bases for V and 1 base for J; bases not matched to a gene: 6. The CDR3 is CASSFIQGAGQETQYF. The CDR3 bases are TGTGCCAGCAGCTTCATACAGGGGGCAGGCCAAGAGACCCAGTACTTC.

The chain recombines TRBV7-9 with TRBJ1-4; 7 bases map to TRBD1. CDR1 is SEHNR, CDR2 FQNEAQ, per germline (reference sequence). The CDR3 consists of 16 residues. The trim removed 0 bases at V and 5 bases at J, leaving 6 bases unmatched. Written as DNA, the CDR3 is TGTGCCAGCAGCTTAGCGGGCAGGGGGGCGAATGAAAAACTGTTTTTT. The encoded protein is CASSLAGRGANEKLFF.

V gene TRBV28 combines with J gene TRBJ2-1, with D unresolved. Germline V CDR1 and CDR2: MDHEN, SYDVKM. This CDR3 has 13 amino acids. The V gene lost 6 bases and the J gene lost 6 bases, with 12 bases spanning the gap. In nucleotides, the CDR3 is TGTGCCAGCAGCCCTCGGAGCCCCAATGAGCAGTTCTTC. This gives the protein CASSPRSPNEQFF.